This T cell receptor (beta chain) was sequenced in a study of OX40 agonist ivuxolimab in advanced cancers. Study information: Intravenous ivuxolimab at 0.01 to 10 mg/kg was given to patients every 2 weeks. General study points: In the 0.1 to 3.0 mg/kg range, CD4+ and CD8+ blood T cells had expanded clonally by week 6. Clonal expansion was among the lowest in partial responders at 0.1-3.0 mg/kg, especially CD8+.

The CDR3 spans 14 residues. Trimming shortened V by 6 bases and J by 6 bases, and 17 bases separated the two germline ends. Germline CDR1 reads SEHNR; CDR2 reads FQNEAQ (reference sequence). Blood sampling was done at baseline, cycle 4 day 1, and cycle 7 day 1. This table comes from immunoSEQ multiplex PCR, and its TCRdb copy is limited to in-frame clones, with some not included. The sample has tens of thousands of clones; 90% are singletons. With respect to this clone: The antigen remains unidentified.

This chain uses TRBV7-9 with TRBJ1-2; maybe TRBD1 (5 bases). The sample in question was CD4+ or CD8+ T cells sorted from blood, obtained in a trial of the OX40 agonist ivuxolimab. This receptor was obtained from an adult with an advanced solid tumor such as melanoma, head and neck, liver or kidney cancer. The CDR3 spells CASSSTHGADGYTF. Here the CDR3 DNA reads TGTGCCAGCAGTTCGACCCATGGGGCTGATGGCTACACCTTC.